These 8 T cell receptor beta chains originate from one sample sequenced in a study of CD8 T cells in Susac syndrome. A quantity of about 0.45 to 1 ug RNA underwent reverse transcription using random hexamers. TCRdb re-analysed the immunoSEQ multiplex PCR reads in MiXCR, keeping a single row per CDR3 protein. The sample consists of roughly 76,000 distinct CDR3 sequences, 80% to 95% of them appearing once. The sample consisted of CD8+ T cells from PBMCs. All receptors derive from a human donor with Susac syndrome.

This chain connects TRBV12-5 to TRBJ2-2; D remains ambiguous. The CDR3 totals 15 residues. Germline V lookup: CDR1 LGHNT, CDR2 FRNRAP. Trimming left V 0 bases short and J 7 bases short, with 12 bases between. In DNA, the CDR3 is TGTGCTAGTGGTTTGGTAGGACCTATGGGCGGGGAGCTGTTTTTT. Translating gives CASGLVGPMGGELFF.

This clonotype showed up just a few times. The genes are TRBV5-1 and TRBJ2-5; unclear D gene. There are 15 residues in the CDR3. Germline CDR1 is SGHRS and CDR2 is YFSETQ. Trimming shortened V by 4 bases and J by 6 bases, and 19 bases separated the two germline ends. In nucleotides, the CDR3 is TGCGCCAGCAGCAGAGGCGCCAGACCCCGGAAGACCCAGTACTTC. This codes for CASSRGARPRKTQYF.

The CDR3 bases are TGTGCCTGGAGTGTACCAGGGGTTGGTGGCTACACCTTC. The encoded protein is CAWSVPGVGGYTF. The chain carries TRBV30 and TRBJ1-2; D is possibly TRBD1 (6 bases). Germline V gene sequence: CDR1 GTSNPN, CDR2 SVGIG (reference sequence). The length of the CDR3 is 13 residues. Trimming removed 0 bases from V and 7 bases from J, with 12 bases in between.

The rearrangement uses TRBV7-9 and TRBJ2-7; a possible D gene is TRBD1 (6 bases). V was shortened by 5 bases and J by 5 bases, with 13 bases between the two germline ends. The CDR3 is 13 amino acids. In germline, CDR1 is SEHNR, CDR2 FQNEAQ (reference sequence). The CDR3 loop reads CASSMGQRDEQYF. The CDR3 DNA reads TGTGCCAGCAGCATGGGACAACGGGACGAGCAGTACTTC.

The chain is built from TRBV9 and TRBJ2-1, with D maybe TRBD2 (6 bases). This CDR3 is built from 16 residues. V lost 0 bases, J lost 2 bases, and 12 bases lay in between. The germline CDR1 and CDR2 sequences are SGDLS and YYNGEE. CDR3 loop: CASSVGGGEPYNEQFF. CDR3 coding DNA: TGTGCCAGCAGCGTAGGTGGCGGGGAGCCCTACAATGAGCAGTTCTTC.

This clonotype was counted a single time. Written as DNA, the CDR3 is TGTGCCAGCAGCCCTACCCAAAAGACAGGGGAAAAACTGTTTTTT. Translating it yields CASSPTQKTGEKLFF. The chain joins TRBV7-9 to TRBJ1-4, with 7 positions matching TRBD1. Germline CDR1 is SEHNR and CDR2 is FQNEAQ (reference sequence). J was trimmed by 8 bases and V by 5 bases; bases with no gene match: 11. The CDR3 extends over 15 amino acids.

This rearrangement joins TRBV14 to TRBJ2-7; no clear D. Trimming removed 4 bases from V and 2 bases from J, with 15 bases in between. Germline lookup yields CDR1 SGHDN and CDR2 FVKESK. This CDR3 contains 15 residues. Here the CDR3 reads CASSPRQLRTYEQYF. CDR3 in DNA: TGTGCCAGCAGCCCCCGACAACTCCGAACCTACGAGCAGTACTTC.

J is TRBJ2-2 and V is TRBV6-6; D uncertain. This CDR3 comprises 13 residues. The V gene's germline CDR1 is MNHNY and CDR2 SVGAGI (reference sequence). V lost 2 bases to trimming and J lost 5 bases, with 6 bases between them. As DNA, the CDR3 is TGTGCCAGCAGTTACGGTGAAACCGGGGAGCTGTTTTTT. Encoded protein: CASSYGETGELFF.